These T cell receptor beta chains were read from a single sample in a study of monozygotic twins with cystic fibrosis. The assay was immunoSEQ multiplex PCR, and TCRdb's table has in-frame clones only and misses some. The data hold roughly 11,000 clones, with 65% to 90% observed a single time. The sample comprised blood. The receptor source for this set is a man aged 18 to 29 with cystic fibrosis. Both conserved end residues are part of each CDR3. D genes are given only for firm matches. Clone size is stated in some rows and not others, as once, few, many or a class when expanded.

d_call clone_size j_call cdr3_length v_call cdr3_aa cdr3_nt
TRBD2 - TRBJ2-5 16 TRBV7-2 CASSGSSGRPQETQYF TGTGCCAGCAGCGGGTCTAGCGGGAGACCCCAAGAGACCCAGTACTTC
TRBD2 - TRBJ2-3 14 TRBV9 CASSEPSGIDTQYF TGTGCCAGCAGCGAACCTAGCGGGATAGATACGCAGTATTTT
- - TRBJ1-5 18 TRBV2 CASSEMVSSPGLHQPQHF TGTGCCAGCAGTGAAATGGTATCGTCCCCAGGGCTTCATCAGCCCCAGCATTTT
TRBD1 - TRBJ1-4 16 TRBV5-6 CASSLGDRATNEKLFF TGTGCCAGCAGCTTGGGGGACAGAGCAACTAATGAAAAACTGTTTTTT
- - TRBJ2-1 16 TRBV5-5 CASSLPGFVSRNEQFF TGTGCCAGCAGCTTACCCGGTTTTGTTTCGCGCAATGAGCAGTTCTTC
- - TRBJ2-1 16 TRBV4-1 CASSQESGGFDNEQFF TGCGCCAGCAGCCAAGAATCGGGGGGCTTTGACAATGAGCAGTTCTTC
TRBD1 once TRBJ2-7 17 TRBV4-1 CASSQEVLTGVGYEQYF TGCGCCAGCAGCCAAGAGGTCCTTACAGGGGTTGGCTACGAGCAGTACTTC
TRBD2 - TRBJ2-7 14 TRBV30 CALAGGGGSYEQYF TGTGCACTAGCGGGAGGAGGTGGGTCCTACGAGCAGTACTTC
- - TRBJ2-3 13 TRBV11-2 CASSLLVVDTQYF TGTGCCAGCAGCTTGCTAGTCGTAGATACGCAGTATTTT
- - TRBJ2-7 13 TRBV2 CASSDWGANEQYF TGTGCCAGCAGTGATTGGGGTGCCAACGAGCAGTACTTC
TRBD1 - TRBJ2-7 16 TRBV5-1 CASSLAGTGKKDEQYF TGCGCCAGCAGCTTGGCCGGGACAGGTAAGAAGGACGAGCAGTACTTC